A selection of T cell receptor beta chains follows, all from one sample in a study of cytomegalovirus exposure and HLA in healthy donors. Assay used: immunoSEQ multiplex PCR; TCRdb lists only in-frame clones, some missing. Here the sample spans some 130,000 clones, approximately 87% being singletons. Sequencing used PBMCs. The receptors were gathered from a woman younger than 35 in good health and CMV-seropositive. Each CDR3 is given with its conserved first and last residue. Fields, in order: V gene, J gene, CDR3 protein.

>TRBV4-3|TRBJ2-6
CASSQDRQASGANVLTF
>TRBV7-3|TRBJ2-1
CASSTSGGEQFF
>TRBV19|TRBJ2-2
CASSIGLAGLTGELFF
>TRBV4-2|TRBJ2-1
CASSLPLAGYNEQFF
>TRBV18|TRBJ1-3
CASSGTETGNTIYF
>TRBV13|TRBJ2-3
CASSLVSQTDTQYF
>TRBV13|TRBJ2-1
CASSPRLEVNEQFF
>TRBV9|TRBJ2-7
CASSVDGQGIGYEQYF
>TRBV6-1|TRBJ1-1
CASRPNSGKKAFF
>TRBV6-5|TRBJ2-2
CASSYSREGAGELFF
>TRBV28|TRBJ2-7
CASSLPAGGFHEQYF
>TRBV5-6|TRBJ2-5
CASSLVTGQETQYF
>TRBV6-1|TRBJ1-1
CASSPQGSEAFF
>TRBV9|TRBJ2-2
CASSEPTKDGMNTGELFF
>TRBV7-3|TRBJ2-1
CASSLRAQTQIPNEQFF
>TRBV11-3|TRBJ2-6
CATPSGGGASGANVLTF
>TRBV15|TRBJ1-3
CATSAQGSSMVGNTIYF
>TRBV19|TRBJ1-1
CASSLRRQGSNTEAFF
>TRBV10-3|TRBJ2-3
CAISGGLKYTDTQYF